The 5 T cell receptor beta chains below come from one sample, sequenced in a study of post-analysis software for immune sequencing data. Prepared TCR beta cDNA libraries contained unique molecular identifiers. TCRdb processed the PCR reads anew with MiXCR; each CDR3 protein has one entry. Of 150,000 or so distinct CDR3 sequences listed, roughly 35% are singletons. Sequenced here: blood, sampled after autologous hematopoietic stem cell transplantation. Every receptor here comes from a girl aged 10 to 17 with multiple sclerosis.

The chain joins TRBV4-3 to TRBJ2-5, with D possibly matching TRBD2 (5 bases). The V gene's germline CDR1 is LGHNA and CDR2 YSLEER. V was clipped by 1 base and J by 11 bases, with 14 bases between them. The CDR3 is 13 residues long. The CDR3 bases are TGCGCCAGCAGCCAAGTTGGACGGGATGAGCAGTACTTC. Protein product: CASSQVGRDEQYF.

This sequence joins TRBV3-1 and TRBJ1-1; 8 bases are a match to TRBD1. Germline V gives CDR1 LGHDT, CDR2 YNNKEL (reference sequence). CDR3 length: 12 residues. Trimming took 3 bases from V and 11 from J; bases not matched to a gene: 5. The CDR3 loop is CASSHLTGDAFF. The DNA of the CDR3 is TGTGCCAGCAGCCACCTGACAGGGGACGCTTTCTTT.

The V call is TRBV6-5, the J call TRBJ2-1; TRBD2 matches at 7 bases. The germline V gene encodes CDR1 MNHEY and CDR2 SVGAGI. V lost 2 bases and J lost 1; bases outside the gene matches: 2. This CDR3 has 15 residues. This CDR3 reads CASSYGAGSYNEQFF. In DNA, the CDR3 is TGTGCCAGCAGTTACGGAGCGGGATCCTACAATGAGCAGTTCTTC.

J is TRBJ2-1 and V is TRBV28; 8 bases are a match to TRBD2. This CDR3 region has 15 residues. J lost 3 bases, V lost 5 bases, and 6 bases had no gene match. From germline, CDR1 is MDHEN and CDR2 SYDVKM. The CDR3 nucleotides are TGTGCCAGCAGTGGAGCGGGAGTAGGCTACAATGAGCAGTTCTTC. This translates into CASSGAGVGYNEQFF.

This clonotype was recorded at least ten times. This chain uses TRBV2 with TRBJ2-5; D is perhaps TRBD1 (6 bases). The germline V gene has CDR1 SNHLY and CDR2 FYNNEI. The V and J ends lost 6 bases and 4 bases respectively, with 18 bases between them. This CDR3 is built from 15 residues. The CDR3 nucleotides read TGTGCCAGCAGCGTAAGCCAGGGGTCGGGAGAGACCCAGTACTTC. It translates to CASSVSQGSGETQYF.